A single sample is the source of the 26 T cell receptor beta chains below, sequenced in a study of blood T cell repertoires in COVID-19. Assay used: immunoSEQ multiplex PCR; TCRdb lists only in-frame clones, some missing. Of about 270,000 clones in the sample, 91% are singletons; the top ten hold around 2.8%. The sequencing input was PBMCs or T cells enriched from blood (not recorded which). Receptor source: a man aged 35 to 55 who had been exposed to COVID-19.

CDR3 region: CASSSPDRVGRTEAFF. The CDR3 DNA reads TGTGCCAGCAGTTCGCCGGACAGGGTTGGGAGGACTGAAGCTTTCTTT. The chain has TRBV6-6 and TRBJ1-1, with 8 nucleotides matching TRBD1. V was pared by 4 bases and J by 5 bases, with 12 bases of the junction left unmatched. Germline-derived CDR1 and CDR2 are MNHNY and SVGAGI (reference sequence). The CDR3 spans 16 residues.

The V and J genes are TRBV28 and TRBJ1-4; maybe TRBD1 (5 bases). Trimming stripped 8 bases from V and 6 bases from J, with 10 bases between. Germline assignment: CDR1 MDHEN and CDR2 SYDVKM. CDR3 length: 12 residues. This CDR3 reads CASRQLHEKLFF. CDR3 bases: TGTGCCAGCCGACAGCTCCATGAAAAACTGTTTTTT.

The chain has TRBV13 and TRBJ2-3, with 12 bases identical to TRBD2. With 8 bases clipped from V and 6 bases from J, the junction kept 0 bases outside the gene matches. The V gene's germline CDR1 is PRHDT and CDR2 FYEKMQ (reference sequence). The CDR3 contains 12 residues. In nucleotides, the CDR3 is TGTGCCAGCCTAGCGGGAGGGGATACGCAGTATTTT. Residues: CASLAGGDTQYF.

The chain carries TRBV10-3 and TRBJ2-7; 9 bases align to TRBD1. The CDR3 has 14 amino acids. CDR1 and CDR2 from the germline V gene are ENHRY and SYGVKD. V trimming: 5 bases; J trimming: 3 bases; junction bases outside the gene matches: 5. The CDR3 DNA follows: TGTGCCATCAGTCCGGGACAGGGAGTCTACGAGCAGTACTTC. Translated, it gives CAISPGQGVYEQYF.

This clone was seen only once. This chain connects TRBV24-1 to TRBJ1-1, with D possibly matching TRBD1 (5 bases). The ends were cut back, 0 bases at V and 6 bases at J, with 7 bases in the middle. The CDR3 length is 13 residues. Germline V gives CDR1 KGHDR, CDR2 SFDVKD. The CDR3 DNA reads TGTGCCACCAGTGATTTGAGGGGTTCTGAAGCTTTCTTT. It codes for CATSDLRGSEAFF.

V gene TRBV11-2 combines with J gene TRBJ2-7; 11 positions agree with TRBD2. V gave up 1 base and J gave up 3 bases; unmatched junction bases: 8. Germline V gene sequence: CDR1 SGHAT, CDR2 FQNNGV. CDR3 length equals 17 residues. CDR3 sequence: CASSLGQGLAVYYEQYF. The CDR3 region has the DNA TGTGCCAGCAGCTTAGGACAGGGACTAGCGGTATACTACGAGCAGTACTTC.

The J gene is TRBJ2-1, the V gene TRBV19; D is possibly TRBD2 (6 bases). The CDR3 runs 15 residues. The V gene's germline CDR1 is LNHDA and CDR2 SQIVND (reference sequence). Between the trimmed V and J ends, which lost 5 bases and 4 bases, there was a span of 15 bases. The DNA of the CDR3 is TGTGCCAGTAGTCCGGGACTCCTACCGTACAATGAGCAGTTCTTC. Protein: CASSPGLLPYNEQFF.

This chain links TRBV24-1 with TRBJ1-2; D is unresolved. V was shortened by 7 bases and J by 5 bases, with 13 bases between the two germline ends. Germline V CDR1 and CDR2: KGHDR, SFDVKD. The CDR3 contains 13 residues. The chain's CDR3 is CATREGSRYGYTF. The CDR3, as DNA: TGTGCCACCAGAGAGGGAAGTCGGTATGGCTACACCTTC.

The CDR3 region is CARWSASGQETQYF. In nucleotides, the CDR3 is TGTGCCAGGTGGTCGGCTAGCGGCCAAGAGACCCAGTACTTC. The rearrangement joins TRBV14 to TRBJ2-5; TRBD2 aligns across 7 bases. CDR1 is SGHDN, CDR2 FVKESK, per germline. V lost 9 bases and J lost 1; bases outside the gene matches: 8. The CDR3 is made up of 14 amino acids.

The chain links TRBV3-1 (or the pseudogene TRBV3-2) to TRBJ2-2; TRBD2 agrees at 7 bases. V trimming: 1 base; J trimming: 0 bases; junction bases outside the gene matches: 11. CDR3 length: 19 residues. Germline V gives CDR1 LGHDT, CDR2 YNNKEL (reference sequence). CDR3 coding DNA: TGTGCCAGCAGCCAAGTCGGCCTAGCGGAGAACGCGAACACCGGGGAGCTGTTTTTT. It specifies CASSQVGLAENANTGELFF.

The chain carries TRBV3-1 (or the pseudogene TRBV3-2) and TRBJ2-7; a weak D match, TRBD2 (6 bases). CDR1 and CDR2 (germline): LGHDT, YNNKEL (reference sequence). This CDR3 has 11 amino acids. V lost 10 bases and J lost 6, with 13 bases in between. The CDR3 loop reads CATRDLTEQYF. The CDR3 DNA reads as TGTGCCACTCGGGACTTAACCGAGCAGTACTTC.

V and J are TRBV6-2 or TRBV6-3 and TRBJ2-1; 8 bases agree with TRBD2. Trimming removed 5 bases from V and 6 bases from J; junction bases left unmatched: 3. Germline V gene data show CDR1 as MNHEY and CDR2 as SVGEGT. This CDR3 is built from 13 residues. The CDR3 DNA is TGTGCCAGCAGTCGGACTAGCCCCAATGAGCAGTTCTTC. Translating it yields CASSRTSPNEQFF.

This clone was observed a handful of times. The V call is TRBV7-2, the J call TRBJ2-7, with TRBD2 matching over 8 bases. The CDR3 has 16 residues. The trim removed 0 bases at V and 5 bases at J, leaving 9 bases unmatched. Germline V gives CDR1 SGHTA, CDR2 FQGNSA. The CDR3 loop reads CASSLAGGRGGHEQYF. The CDR3 nucleotides are TGTGCCAGCAGCTTAGCTGGGGGACGGGGGGGCCACGAGCAGTACTTC. The full variable domain, in which reference TRBV7-2 and TRBJ2-7 provide the parts outside the CDR3, is GAGVSQSPSNKVTEKGKDVELRCDPISGHTALYWYRQSLGQGLEFLIYFQGNSAPDKSGLPSDRFSAERTGGSVSTLTIQRTQQEDSAVYLCASSLAGGRGGHEQYFGPGTRLTVT.

The chain has TRBV2 and TRBJ1-3; 12 positions agree with TRBD1. CDR3 size: 16 residues. The J segment lost 3 bases and the V segment lost 7 bases, leaving 7 bases of the junction unmatched. CDR1 SNHLY and CDR2 FYNNEI come from the germline V gene. The CDR3 region is CASTPGQGAGGNTIYF. CDR3 nucleotide sequence: TGTGCCAGCACCCCGGGACAGGGGGCGGGTGGAAACACCATATATTTT.

The chain combines TRBV28 with TRBJ2-7; 8 bases agree with TRBD2. The CDR3 runs to 13 residues. Germline V gene data show CDR1 as MDHEN and CDR2 as SYDVKM. Trimming cost V 4 bases and J 7 bases; bases outside gene matches: 6. DNA for the CDR3: TGTGCCAGCAGTTGGACCCGGGGGGGGGAGCAGTACTTC. This translates into CASSWTRGGEQYF.

The chain employs TRBV6-5 and TRBJ1-6, with TRBD1 identical over 7 bases. Germline trimming cut 0 bases from V and 8 bases from J; bases unmatched to any gene: 4. Germline CDR1 reads MNHEY; CDR2 reads SVGAGI. This CDR3 region has 15 residues. The CDR3 here is CASSYSKQGYSPLHF. The DNA for the CDR3 is TGTGCCAGCAGTTACTCGAAACAGGGGTATTCACCCCTCCACTTT.

This chain links TRBV1 with TRBJ1-2; the table's D call, TRBD1, was not checked against the DNA. TRBV1 has pseudogene status. The CDR3 runs to 16 residues. The CDR3 here is CTSSRDREKGNYGYTF. The CDR3 bases are TGCACCAGCAGCCGGGACAGGGAAAAAGGTAACTATGGCTACACCTTC.

The gene calls are TRBV19 and TRBJ2-1; 10 positions agree with TRBD2. The CDR3 contains 16 residues. The ends lost 6 bases at V and 2 bases at J; junction bases unmatched: 7. Germline CDR1 and CDR2: LNHDA and SQIVND (reference sequence). As DNA, the CDR3 is TGTGCCAGTAGAACTTCTAGCGGGAGACCCTACAATGAGCAGTTCTTC. Protein product: CASRTSSGRPYNEQFF.

The chain uses TRBV7-9 and TRBJ2-1; TRBD1 agrees at 8 bases. This CDR3 comprises 15 residues. The V gene end was trimmed by 2 bases and the J gene end by 3 bases; junction bases not matched to a gene: 3. Germline assignment: CDR1 SEHNR and CDR2 FQNEAQ (reference sequence). The CDR3 DNA reads TGTGCCAGCAGCTTACAGGGGGCTAACTACAATGAGCAGTTCTTC. Translation: CASSLQGANYNEQFF.

The genes are TRBV27 and TRBJ1-1, with 8 bases aligning to TRBD1. From germline, CDR1 is MNHEY and CDR2 SMNVEV (reference sequence). The CDR3 sequence is 18 residues long. V trimming: 2 bases; J trimming: 0 bases; junction bases outside the gene matches: 11. The CDR3 DNA follows: TGTGCCAGCAGTTTAAAGGGCGGTATGACAGGGGTGAACACTGAAGCTTTCTTT. This translates into CASSLKGGMTGVNTEAFF.

The genes are TRBV28 and TRBJ1-1; a weak D match, TRBD1 (5 bases). From germline, CDR1 is MDHEN and CDR2 SYDVKM. This CDR3 region has 16 residues. The V end was cut by 1 base, the J end by 3 bases, with 15 bases between. In nucleotides, the CDR3 is TGTGCCAGCAGTTTATCCGCGGGGCGAGGGGACACTGAAGCTTTCTTT. It yields the protein CASSLSAGRGDTEAFF.

The V call is TRBV9, the J call TRBJ2-1; 8 bases are shared with TRBD2. The V gene end was trimmed by 2 bases and the J gene end by 0 bases; junction bases not matched to a gene: 4. Per the germline V gene, CDR1 is SGDLS and CDR2 is YYNGEE. This CDR3 is built from 16 residues. The CDR3 spells CASSVESGSSYNEQFF. Here the CDR3 DNA reads TGTGCCAGCAGCGTTGAAAGCGGGAGCTCCTACAATGAGCAGTTCTTC.

The J gene is TRBJ1-6, the V gene TRBV3-1 (or the pseudogene TRBV3-2), with D perhaps matching TRBD1 (6 bases). The V gene's germline CDR1 is LGHDT and CDR2 YNNKEL (reference sequence). V shed 2 bases and J shed 7 bases, with 12 bases lying between them. CDR3 length equals 15 residues. The CDR3 here is CASSQSAGVNSPLHF. The CDR3 DNA sequence: TGTGCCAGCAGCCAATCGGCAGGGGTCAATTCACCCCTCCACTTT.

This chain joins TRBV6-2 or TRBV6-3 and TRBJ2-1; 11 bases line up with TRBD2. The length of the CDR3 is 16 residues. CDR1 is MNHEY, CDR2 SVGEGT, per germline. V shed 2 bases, J shed 4 bases, and the junction held 4 bases outside the gene matches. In DNA form, the CDR3 reads TGTGCCAGCAGTTACCAGACTAGCGGGGCTTACAATGAGCAGTTCTTC. Translated: CASSYQTSGAYNEQFF.

The chain links TRBV7-3 to TRBJ2-5; perhaps TRBD1 as D (5 bases). With 1 base removed from V and 6 bases from J, the gap between germline ends came to 9 bases. This CDR3 comprises 13 residues. Looked up from germline, CDR1 is SGHTA and CDR2 is FQGTGA. The CDR3 here is CASSLNDRKTQYF. In nucleotides, the CDR3 is TGTGCCAGCAGCTTAAACGACAGAAAGACCCAGTACTTC.

This clone was picked up one time. V and J are TRBV5-5 and TRBJ1-5; no reliable D call. Germline assignment: CDR1 SGHKS and CDR2 YYEKEE (reference sequence). The CDR3 covers 15 residues. The germline V and J ends were trimmed by 1 base and 9 bases, with 17 bases remaining between them. CDR3 region: CASSLWQDGRRPQHF. DNA for the CDR3: TGTGCCAGCAGCTTGTGGCAGGATGGGAGAAGGCCCCAGCATTTT.